This T cell receptor beta chain was recovered during a study of T cell responses to AZD1222 COVID-19 vaccine (TCRdb year 2021). For the wider study: AZD1222 recipients whose second dose came at about 4 weeks and those whose second dose came at about 12 weeks were combined into one group, since spike-specific TCR depth and breadth did not differ between the two schedules. A total of approximately 240 trial participants underwent TCR sequencing, of whom about 200 received two doses of AZD1222 and about 25 received two doses of the MenACWY control vaccine. Trial participants were enrolled into age subgroups of 18-55, 56-69 and 70-plus years, which contained 148, 28 and 57 TCR-sequenced participants, respectively. On the study overall, not on this receptor specifically: After two AZD1222 doses, both the breadth and the depth of spike-specific TCRs were significantly higher than at day 0 and than in MenACWY recipients. CD4 TCRs associated with the vaccine covered the entire spike protein, and the dominant responses were in regions 160-218 and 743-854. Nearly half of unique spike-specific TCRs reportedly recognized epitopes outside regions mutated in the B.1.351 and B.1.1.7 variants. No day 14 peak-response samples were available, so repertoires were characterized only after the peak T cell response. Conclusions about previously exposed vaccinees are limited because only 6 or 7 AZD1222 recipients were SARS-CoV-2 seropositive at baseline. In the small 56-69-year group, the increase in depth fell short of significance, most likely because of low power. Participants were mostly white British and included more females than males, and it was suggested by the authors that clonal diversity may have been underestimated.

The CDR3 regions of human TCRbeta chains were analyzed by immunosequencing. Under the source paper's analysis protocol: TCRs in the repertoires were matched against a reference library of SARS-CoV-2-specific TCRs that had been generated with the MIRA antigen-specificity platform. Breadth meant the fraction of unique TCRs that were SARS-CoV-2-associated, whereas depth meant the fraction of total T cells that were SARS-CoV-2-associated. Using the MIRA data, each spike-specific TCR was assigned both to the spike region to which the TCR was reactive and to a CD4 or CD8 class. Log10-transformed breadth and depth values were compared by one-way ANOVA with Sidak's multiple comparisons tests. Held by TCRdb, this immuneACCESS table contains in-frame sequences only and omits some clones. Under half of the omission traces to an unresolved V gene where checked; the cause of the rest is unknown. The V and J calls and the clone size are those of that table, but D and trimming were determined from the DNA. Within this sample are just under 85,000 clones, with roughly nine tenths of them counted one time only. The top ten clonotypes cover around 6.7% of the sample.

To note about this clone: It has no known antigen specificity. There are no base qualities to consult, and no much larger clone falls within one base.

The time point label for this specimen denotes: baseline before first vaccination. The vaccinee samples were drawn from two UK trials, COV001 and COV002, one of which was a single-blind randomized controlled phase 2/3 trial testing AZD1222 (ChAdOx1 nCoV-19) in healthy adults. For TCRbeta chain sequencing, PBMC samples from trial participants were taken at day 0 and at day 28 after the second dose. Taken from cysteine to phenylalanine, the CDR3 has 12 residues. Just the 36-base CDR3 DNA is kept, in frame starting at base 1. Trimming removed 4 bases from V and 8 bases from J, leaving 11 bases between the germline ends. From a lookup of the germline V gene, CDR1 and CDR2 are MDHEN and SYDVKM.

The chain links TRBV28 with TRBJ1-2; there is no confident call for the D gene. The clonotype originates from an adult in good health. Source: peripheral blood, taken on day 0 of AZD1222 vaccination. The CDR3 sequence is CASSSEGWGYTF. The DNA sequence follows: TGTGCCAGCAGTTCGGAGGGATGGGGCTACACCTTC.